These T cell receptor beta chains were read from a single sample in a study of blood T cell repertoires in COVID-19. Profiling relied on immunoSEQ multiplex PCR, and the TCRdb table lists in-frame clones only, not all of them. Of approximately 380,000 clones in the sample, around nine tenths were seen once. Material for sequencing was PBMCs or T cells enriched from blood (not recorded which). The receptor set was obtained from a woman between 18 and 30 years old who had recovered from COVID-19. The conserved cysteine and the conserved F or W are not part of the CDR3 here.

V,CDR3
TRBV18,ASSRPPGMYTEAF
TRBV3-1/TRBV3-2,ASRGQGFTEAF
TRBV24-1,ATSVGGATDTQY
TRBV7-9,ASSLSGITEAF
TRBV5-6,ASSLGLDPDTQY
TRBV2,ASSVRSGGPDTQY
TRBV28,ASSFGDTTYEQY
TRBV28,ASSLDKGPSSNQPQH
TRBV21-1,ASSKNGRDRRAYGYT
TRBV3-1/TRBV3-2,ASSSQTGLNYGYT
TRBV5-5,ASSLGSGGSLASYEQY
TRBV29-1,SSRDSGVNEQF
TRBV20-1,SASPRNTEAF
TRBV9,ASSGPPGGQSYEQY
TRBV6-5,ASSYKGINEQY
TRBV13,ASSPGQGPYSPLH
TRBV3-1/TRBV3-2,ASSQEGRGRGTTDTQY
TRBV30,AWSVPDRVDTEAF
TRBV4-3,ASSPAVGSSYEQY
TRBV7-9,ASSRRKSSYNEQF
TRBV6-5,ASSYPGQGY
TRBV5-1,ASSHATRDSYEQY
TRBV9,ASSGVRGNGYT
TRBV6-1,ASSEGTGNQPQH
TRBV7-8,ASSLKGNQPQH
TRBV6-5,ASGGGSRTADTQY
TRBV18,ASSPRSATSGANVLT
TRBV28,ASSLGGNTEAF
TRBV7-8,ASSYTGDQREQY
TRBV13,ASSLGGGEETQY
TRBV4-2,ASSQEGGGPLNTEAF
TRBV7-2,ASSLLSRGTSFSYEQY
TRBV30,AWSIGQTSGYSNQPQH
TRBV7-9,ASSLAPGQGAKKLF
TRBV5-1,ASSPAGQGYEQY
TRBV27,ASRDPGRDRQY
TRBV4-1,ASTGTGVAEQF
TRBV18,ASSPSGNTEAF
TRBV29-1,SVERSGGSTDTQY
TRBV3-1/TRBV3-2,ASRPLDRSGYT
TRBV6-1,ASIESAGRTSGTDTQY